Given below is one T cell receptor (beta chain) in context. Its antigen is unidentified. TCRdb's copy holds only in-frame clones and misses some; the assay was immunoSEQ multiplex PCR. The table records about 200,000 clones, roughly 91% of them present only once. The CDR3 loop spans 15 amino acids. J gave up 8 bases and V 4 bases, and 10 bases lay outside the gene matches. Germline CDR1 SGHDT, CDR2 YYEEEE. This entry is derived from a study of cytomegalovirus exposure and HLA in healthy donors. General study findings and limits: The CMV antigen specificity of a few CMV-associated chains was confirmed through in vitro analysis. The dataset shows that most TCR sequences were rare, while some public TCRs occurred in many donors.

This chain links TRBV5-6 with TRBJ1-4; 8 nucleotides align to TRBD1. The TCR sequence derives from a young woman in good health and CMV-seropositive. The material sequenced was PBMCs. The DNA for the CDR3 is TGTGCCAGCAGCGGGAGGACAGGGAGAACGGAAAAACTGTTTTTT. Its translation is CASSGRTGRTEKLFF.